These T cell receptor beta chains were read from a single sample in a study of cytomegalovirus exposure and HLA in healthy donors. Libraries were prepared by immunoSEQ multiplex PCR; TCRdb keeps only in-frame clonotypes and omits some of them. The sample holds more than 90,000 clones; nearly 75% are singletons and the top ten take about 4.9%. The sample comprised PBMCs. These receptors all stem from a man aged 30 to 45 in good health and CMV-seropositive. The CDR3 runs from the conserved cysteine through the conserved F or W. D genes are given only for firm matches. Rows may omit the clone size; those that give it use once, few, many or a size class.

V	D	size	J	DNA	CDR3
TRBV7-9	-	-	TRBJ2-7	TGTGCCAGCAGCGGGCGGGACGGAGCCTACGAGCAGTACTTC	CASSGRDGAYEQYF
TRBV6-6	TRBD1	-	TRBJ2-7	TGTGCCAGCAGTTCCGACAGGGGGCAGCACGAGCAGTACTTC	CASSSDRGQHEQYF
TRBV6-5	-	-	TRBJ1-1	TGTGCCAGCAGTTACTCGCGATTGGGCGAAGCTTTCTTT	CASSYSRLGEAFF
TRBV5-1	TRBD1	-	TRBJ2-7	TGCGCCAGCAGCCTAACAGGGGGCGAGCAGTACTTC	CASSLTGGEQYF
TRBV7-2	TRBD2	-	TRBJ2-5	TGTGCCAGCGGACGGACTAGCTCAGAGACCCAGTACTTC	CASGRTSSETQYF
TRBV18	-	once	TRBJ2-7	TGTGCCAGCTCACCTACTACTCTTCGGTGGTCCTACGAGCAGTACTTC	CASSPTTLRWSYEQYF
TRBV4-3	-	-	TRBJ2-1	TGCGCCAGCAGCCAAGATCGGGACGGGGGCTACAATGAGCAGTTCTTC	CASSQDRDGGYNEQFF
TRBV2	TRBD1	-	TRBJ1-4	TGTGCCAGCCGGACAGGAATTAATGAAAAACTGTTTTTT	CASRTGINEKLFF
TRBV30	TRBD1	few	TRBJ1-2	TGTGCCTGGTCCTCAGGGGGAGGCTACACCTTC	CAWSSGGGYTF
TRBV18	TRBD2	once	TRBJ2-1	TGTGCCAGCTCACCAGGGACGCGGGGGGGCTCCTACAATGAGCAGTTCTTC	CASSPGTRGGSYNEQFF
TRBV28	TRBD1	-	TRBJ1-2	TGTGCCAGCATCCTCACTACAGGGGGCGCGGGAGGCTACACCTTC	CASILTTGGAGGYTF
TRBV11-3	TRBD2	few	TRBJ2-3	TGTGCCAGCAGTTCGACTAGCGGGGGGCCAGATACGCAGTATTTT	CASSSTSGGPDTQYF
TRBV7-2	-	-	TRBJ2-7	TGTGCCAGCAGCCCGGCCCCATTTGTAGGAGGTTACGAGCAGTACTTC	CASSPAPFVGGYEQYF
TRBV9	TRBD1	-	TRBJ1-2	TGTGCCAGCAGCGTGGGACAGGTCGGAAAGGGCTACACCTTC	CASSVGQVGKGYTF
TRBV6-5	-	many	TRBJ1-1	TGTGCCAGCAGCCCCTTGTGGAACACTGAAGCTTTCTTT	CASSPLWNTEAFF
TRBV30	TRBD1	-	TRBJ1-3	TGTGCCTGGAGTGTATACAGGGGCTCTGGAAACACCATATATTTT	CAWSVYRGSGNTIYF
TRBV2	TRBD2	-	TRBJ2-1	TGTGCCAGCAGTGCCGGGCTAGCGGGGGGGCGAGCTTCCTACAATGAGCAGTTCTTC	CASSAGLAGGRASYNEQFF
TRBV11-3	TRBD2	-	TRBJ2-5	TGTGCCAGCAGCCCAAGCGGGATCCAAGAGACCCAGTACTTC	CASSPSGIQETQYF
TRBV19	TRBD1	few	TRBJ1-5	TGTGCCAGTAGTGTCTCGGGACAGGGCCTTTATAGCAATCAGCCCCAGCATTTT	CASSVSGQGLYSNQPQHF
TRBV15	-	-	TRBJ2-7	TGTGCCACCAGCAGAGGGTCGGGTCCTTGGGACAACTTCTACGAGCAGTACTTC	CATSRGSGPWDNFYEQYF
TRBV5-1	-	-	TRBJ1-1	TGCGCCAGCAGCGAGGCCCCGGGGACTGAAGCTTTCTTT	CASSEAPGTEAFF
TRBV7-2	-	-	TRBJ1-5	TGTGCCAGCAGCTTGACTGTTTTCAATCAGCCCCAGCATTTT	CASSLTVFNQPQHF
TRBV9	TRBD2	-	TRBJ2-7	TGTGCCAGCAGCGCCCTAGCGGGGCCCTACGAGCAGTACTTC	CASSALAGPYEQYF
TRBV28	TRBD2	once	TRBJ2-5	TGTGCCAGCAGTTTATGGACTAGCGGGGGGGCAGAGGAGACCCAGTACTTC	CASSLWTSGGAEETQYF
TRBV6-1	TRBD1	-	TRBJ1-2	TGTGCCAGCAGGGGGGCCGGGACAGGGGGCGGAAGCTACACCTTC	CASRGAGTGGGSYTF
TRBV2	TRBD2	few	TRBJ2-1	TGTGCCAGCAGTGAAGGAAGCGGGAGGGAGAATGAGCAGTTCTTC	CASSEGSGRENEQFF
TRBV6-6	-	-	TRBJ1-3	TGTGCCAGCAGTTACTCCTCCGGTGCCGGGTATTTT	CASSYSSGAGYF
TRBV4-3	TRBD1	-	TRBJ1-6	TGCGCCAGCAGCCCTTCTGGGACAGGGGATTCACCCCTCCACTTT	CASSPSGTGDSPLHF
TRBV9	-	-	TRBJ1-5	TGTGCCAGCAGCGACGGTCCGATTCCCAATCAGCCCCAGCATTTT	CASSDGPIPNQPQHF
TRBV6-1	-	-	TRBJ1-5	TGTGCCAGCAGTGAAGGGTTATACGGGAGCAATCAGCCCCAGCATTTT	CASSEGLYGSNQPQHF
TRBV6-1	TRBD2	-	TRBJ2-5	TGTGCCAGCAGTGAAGTCGCCGGAGCGGGGGAAGAGACCCAGTACTTC	CASSEVAGAGEETQYF
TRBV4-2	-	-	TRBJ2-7	TGTGCCAGCAGCCAAGAACGGTACTCCTACGAGCAGTACTTC	CASSQERYSYEQYF
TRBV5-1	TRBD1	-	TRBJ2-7	TGCGCCAGCAGCGTTACCGGGACAGTTTACGAGCAGTACTTC	CASSVTGTVYEQYF
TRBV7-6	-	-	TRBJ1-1	TGTGCCAGCAGCTTAGGCGGAGGCAGGGAAGCTTTCTTT	CASSLGGGREAFF
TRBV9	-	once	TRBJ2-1	TGTGCCAGCAGCGCTGGGCCTCCCCTTAGCAATGAGCAGTTCTTC	CASSAGPPLSNEQFF
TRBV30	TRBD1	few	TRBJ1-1	TGTGCCTGGAGTATAGGGGGACAGATGAACACTGAAGCTTTCTTT	CAWSIGGQMNTEAFF
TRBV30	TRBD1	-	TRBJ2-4	TGTGCCTGGAGTGGATCTTCCAGGGGGAACATTCAGTACTTC	CAWSGSSRGNIQYF
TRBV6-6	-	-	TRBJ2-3	TGTGCCAGCAGAGGGGGTGCTGGGGGCACAGATACGCAGTATTTT	CASRGGAGGTDTQYF
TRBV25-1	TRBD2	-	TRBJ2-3	TGTGCCAGCAGTGACCGTACTAGCGGGGGTTCCCGCACAGATACGCAGTATTTT	CASSDRTSGGSRTDTQYF
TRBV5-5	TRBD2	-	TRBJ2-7	TGTGCCAGCAGCTCAGGTAGCGGGGGTGCTCGATCCTACGAGCAGTACTTC	CASSSGSGGARSYEQYF
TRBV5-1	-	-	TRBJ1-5	TGCGCCAGCAGCCCATTAAGGGGGAAAACGGGCAATCAGCCCCAGCATTTT	CASSPLRGKTGNQPQHF
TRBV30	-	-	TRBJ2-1	TGTGCCTGGACCACCGGGGACAATGAGCAGTTCTTC	CAWTTGDNEQFF
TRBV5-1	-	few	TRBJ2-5	TGCGCCAGCAGCTTGGAGACAAACCAAGAGACCCAGTACTTC	CASSLETNQETQYF
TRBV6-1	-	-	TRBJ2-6	TGTGCCAGCAGTGAAGCTAGCTCTGGGGCCAACGTCCTGACTTTC	CASSEASSGANVLTF
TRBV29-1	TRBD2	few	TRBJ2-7	TGCAGCGTTTTACGACTAGCGGGGCTATATTACGAGCAGTACTTC	CSVLRLAGLYYEQYF
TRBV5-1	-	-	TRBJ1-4	TGCGCCAGCAGCTTGTATCCAGGGTCTAATGAAAAACTGTTTTTT	CASSLYPGSNEKLFF
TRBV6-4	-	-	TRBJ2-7	TGTGCCAGCAAGATAACAGACAGCTCCTACGAGCAGTACTTC	CASKITDSSYEQYF
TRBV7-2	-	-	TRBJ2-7	TGTGCCAGCAGCTTACCCGGGACATCTCGGGAGCAGTACTTC	CASSLPGTSREQYF
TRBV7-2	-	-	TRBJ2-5	TGTGCCAGCAGCGTTGCGATGTACCAAGAGACCCAGTACTTC	CASSVAMYQETQYF
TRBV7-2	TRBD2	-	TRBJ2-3	TGTGCCAGCAGCTTAGCGAAGCTAGCGGGTCTTTCCACAGATACGCAGTATTTT	CASSLAKLAGLSTDTQYF
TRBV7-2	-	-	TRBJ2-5	TGTGCCAGCGGGGCTTCTCACCAAGAGACCCAGTACTTC	CASGASHQETQYF
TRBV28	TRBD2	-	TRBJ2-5	TGTGCCAGCAGTTTCCGAAGCGGGGGACGTTCAATCCAGTACTTC	CASSFRSGGRSIQYF
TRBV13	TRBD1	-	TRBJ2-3	TGTGCCAGCAGCTCGACAGGGACCACAGATACGCAGTATTTT	CASSSTGTTDTQYF
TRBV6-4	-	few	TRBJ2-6	TGTGCCAGCAGTATACAGGGCTCTGGGGCCAACGTCCTGACTTTC	CASSIQGSGANVLTF
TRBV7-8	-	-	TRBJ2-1	TGTGCCAGCAGCCGCGACTGGGGGGCCTACAATGAGCAGTTCTTC	CASSRDWGAYNEQFF
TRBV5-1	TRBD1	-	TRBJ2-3	TGCGCCAGCAGCCAAGGGGGCGGCTACACAGATACGCAGTATTTT	CASSQGGGYTDTQYF
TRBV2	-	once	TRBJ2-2	TGTGCCAGCAACCGGGGGTACACCGGGGAGCTGTTTTTT	CASNRGYTGELFF
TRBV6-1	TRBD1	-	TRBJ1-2	TGTGCCAGCAGTGAAATCCCAGGGGGCGGCTATGGCTACACCTTC	CASSEIPGGGYGYTF
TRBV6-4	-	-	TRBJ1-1	TGTGCCAGCAGTGTCGCGGGGAACACTGAAGCTTTCTTT	CASSVAGNTEAFF